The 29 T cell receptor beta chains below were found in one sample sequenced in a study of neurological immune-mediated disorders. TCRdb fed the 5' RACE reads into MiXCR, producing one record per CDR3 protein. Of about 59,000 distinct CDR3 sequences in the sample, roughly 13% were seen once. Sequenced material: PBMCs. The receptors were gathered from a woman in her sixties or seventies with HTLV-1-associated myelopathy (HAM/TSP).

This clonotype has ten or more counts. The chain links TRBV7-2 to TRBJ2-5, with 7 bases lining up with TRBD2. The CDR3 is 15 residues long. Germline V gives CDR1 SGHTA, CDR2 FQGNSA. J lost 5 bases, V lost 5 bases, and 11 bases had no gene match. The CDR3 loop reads CASSPPNGRWETQYF. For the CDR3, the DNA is TGTGCCAGCAGCCCCCCTAACGGGAGGTGGGAGACCCAGTACTTC. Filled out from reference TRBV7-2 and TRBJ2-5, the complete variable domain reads GAGVSQSPSNKVTEKGKDVELRCDPISGHTALYWYRQSLGQGLEFLIYFQGNSAPDKSGLPSDRFSAERTGGSVSTLTIQRTQQEDSAVYLCASSPPNGRWETQYFGPGTRLLVL.

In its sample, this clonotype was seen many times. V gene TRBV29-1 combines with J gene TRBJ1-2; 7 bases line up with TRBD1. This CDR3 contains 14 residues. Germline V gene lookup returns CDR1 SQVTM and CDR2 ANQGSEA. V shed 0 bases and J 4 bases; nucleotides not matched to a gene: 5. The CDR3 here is CSVEDQGGTYGYTF. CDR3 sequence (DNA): TGCAGCGTTGAAGATCAAGGGGGCACCTATGGCTACACCTTC. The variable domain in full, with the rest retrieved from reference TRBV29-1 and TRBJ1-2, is SAVISQKPSRDICQRGTSLTIQCQVDSQVTMMFWYRQQPGQSLTLIATANQGSEATYESGFVIDKFPISRPNLTFSTLTVSNMSPEDSSIYLCSVEDQGGTYGYTFGSGTRLTVV.

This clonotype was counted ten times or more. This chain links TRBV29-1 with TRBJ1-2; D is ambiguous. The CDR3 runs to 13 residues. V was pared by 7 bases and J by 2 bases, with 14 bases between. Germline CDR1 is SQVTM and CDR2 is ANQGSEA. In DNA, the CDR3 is TGCAGCGGCCCCGGCAGGCTGAACTATGGCTACACCTTC. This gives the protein CSGPGRLNYGYTF.

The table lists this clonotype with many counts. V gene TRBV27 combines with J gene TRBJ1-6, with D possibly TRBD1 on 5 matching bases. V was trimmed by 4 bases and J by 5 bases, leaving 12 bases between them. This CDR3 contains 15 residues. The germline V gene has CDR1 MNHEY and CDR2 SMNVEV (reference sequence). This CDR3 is CASSYQGVNNSPLHF. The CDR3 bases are TGTGCCAGCAGTTACCAGGGCGTTAATAATTCACCCCTCCACTTT.

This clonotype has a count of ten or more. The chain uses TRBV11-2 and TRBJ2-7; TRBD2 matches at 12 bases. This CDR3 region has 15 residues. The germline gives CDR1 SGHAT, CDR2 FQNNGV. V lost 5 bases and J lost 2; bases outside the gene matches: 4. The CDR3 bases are TGTGCCAGCAGCCGGACTAGCGGGACGACCTACGAGCAGTACTTC. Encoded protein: CASSRTSGTTYEQYF. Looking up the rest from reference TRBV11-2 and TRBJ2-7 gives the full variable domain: EAGVAQSPRYKIIEKRQSVAFWCNPISGHATLYWYQQILGQGPKLLIQFQNNGVVDDSQLPKDRFSAERLKGVDSTLKIQPAKLEDSAVYLCASSRTSGTTYEQYFGPGTRLTVT.

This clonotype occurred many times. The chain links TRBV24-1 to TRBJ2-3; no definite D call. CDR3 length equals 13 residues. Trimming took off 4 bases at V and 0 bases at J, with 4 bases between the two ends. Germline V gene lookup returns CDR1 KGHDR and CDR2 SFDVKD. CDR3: CATSDRSTDTQYF. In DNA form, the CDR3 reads TGTGCCACCAGTGACCGGAGCACAGATACGCAGTATTTT.

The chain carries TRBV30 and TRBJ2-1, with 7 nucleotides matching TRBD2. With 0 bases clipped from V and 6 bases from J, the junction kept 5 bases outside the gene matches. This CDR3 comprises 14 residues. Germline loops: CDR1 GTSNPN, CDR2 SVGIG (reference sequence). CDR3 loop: CAWSVLAGVNEQFF. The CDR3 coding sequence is TGTGCCTGGAGTGTTTTGGCGGGGGTCAATGAGCAGTTCTTC.

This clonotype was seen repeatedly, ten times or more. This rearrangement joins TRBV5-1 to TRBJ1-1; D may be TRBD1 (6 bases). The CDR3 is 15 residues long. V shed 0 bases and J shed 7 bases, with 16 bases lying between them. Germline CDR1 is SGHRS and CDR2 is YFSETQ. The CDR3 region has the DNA TGCGCCAGCAGCTTGGACCGGGGGGCCCCTTATGAAGCTTTCTTT. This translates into CASSLDRGAPYEAFF. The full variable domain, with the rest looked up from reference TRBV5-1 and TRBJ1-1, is KAGVTQTPRYLIKTRGQQVTLSCSPISGHRSVSWYQQTPGQGLQFLFEYFSETQRNKGNFPGRFSGRQFSNSRSEMNVSTLELGDSALYLCASSLDRGAPYEAFFGQGTRLTVV.

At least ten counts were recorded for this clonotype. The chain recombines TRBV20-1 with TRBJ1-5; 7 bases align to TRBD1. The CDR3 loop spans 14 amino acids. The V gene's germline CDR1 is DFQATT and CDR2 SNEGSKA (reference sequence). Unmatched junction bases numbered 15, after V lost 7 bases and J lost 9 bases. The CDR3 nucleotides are TGCAGTGTTACAGGACAGGCCGAAAGAGGGCCCCAGCATTTT. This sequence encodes CSVTGQAERGPQHF.

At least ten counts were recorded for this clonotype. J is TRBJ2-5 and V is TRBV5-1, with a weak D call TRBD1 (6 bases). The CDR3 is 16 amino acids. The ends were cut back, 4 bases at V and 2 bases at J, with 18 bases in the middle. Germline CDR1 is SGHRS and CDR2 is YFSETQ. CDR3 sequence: CASSQTRDKPQETQYF. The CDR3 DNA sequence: TGCGCCAGCAGCCAGACCCGGGACAAGCCACAAGAGACCCAGTACTTC. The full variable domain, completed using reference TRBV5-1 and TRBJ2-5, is KAGVTQTPRYLIKTRGQQVTLSCSPISGHRSVSWYQQTPGQGLQFLFEYFSETQRNKGNFPGRFSGRQFSNSRSEMNVSTLELGDSALYLCASSQTRDKPQETQYFGPGTRLLVL.

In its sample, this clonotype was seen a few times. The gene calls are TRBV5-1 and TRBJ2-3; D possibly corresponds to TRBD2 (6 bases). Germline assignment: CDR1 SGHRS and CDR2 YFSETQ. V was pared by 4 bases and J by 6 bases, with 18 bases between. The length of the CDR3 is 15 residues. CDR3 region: CASSLGLLRSDTQYF. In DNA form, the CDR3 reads TGCGCCAGCAGCCTGGGACTTCTACGAAGCGATACGCAGTATTTT.

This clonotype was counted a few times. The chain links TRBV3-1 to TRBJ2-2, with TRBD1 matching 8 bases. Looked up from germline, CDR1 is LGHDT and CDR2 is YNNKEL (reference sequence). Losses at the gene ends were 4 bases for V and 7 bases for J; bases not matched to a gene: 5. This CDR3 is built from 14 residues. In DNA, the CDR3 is TGTGCCAGCAGCCCCGGACAGGGCGGCGGGGAGCTGTTTTTT. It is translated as CASSPGQGGGELFF.

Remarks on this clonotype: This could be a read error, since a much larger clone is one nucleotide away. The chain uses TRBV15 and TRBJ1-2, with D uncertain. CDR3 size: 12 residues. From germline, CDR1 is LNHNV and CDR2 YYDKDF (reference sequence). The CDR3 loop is CVTSRERGSDTF. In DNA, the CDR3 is TGTGTCACCAGCAGAGAACGAGGGTCTGACACCTTC.

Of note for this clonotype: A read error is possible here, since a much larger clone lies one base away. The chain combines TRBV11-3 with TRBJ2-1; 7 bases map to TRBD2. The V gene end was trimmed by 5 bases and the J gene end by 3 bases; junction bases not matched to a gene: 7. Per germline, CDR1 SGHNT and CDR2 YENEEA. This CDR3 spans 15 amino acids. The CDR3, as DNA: TGTGCCAGCAGCACCGTGACTAGCTACTACAATGAGCAGTTCTTC. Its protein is CASSTVTSYYNEQFF.

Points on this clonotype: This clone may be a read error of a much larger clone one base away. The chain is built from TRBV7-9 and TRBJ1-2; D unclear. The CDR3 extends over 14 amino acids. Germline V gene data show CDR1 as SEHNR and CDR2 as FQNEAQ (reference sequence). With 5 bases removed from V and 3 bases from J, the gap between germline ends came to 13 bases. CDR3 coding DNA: TGTGCCAGCAGCCCCCCTGGGATCCACTATGGCTACACCTTC. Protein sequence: CASSPPGIHYGYTF. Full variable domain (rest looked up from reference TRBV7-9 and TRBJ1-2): DTGVSQNPRHKITKRGQNVTFRCDPISEHNRLYWYRQTLGQGPEFLTYFQNEAQLEKSRLLSDRFSAERPKGSFSTLEIQRTEQGDSAMYLCASSPPGIHYGYTFGSGTRLTVV.

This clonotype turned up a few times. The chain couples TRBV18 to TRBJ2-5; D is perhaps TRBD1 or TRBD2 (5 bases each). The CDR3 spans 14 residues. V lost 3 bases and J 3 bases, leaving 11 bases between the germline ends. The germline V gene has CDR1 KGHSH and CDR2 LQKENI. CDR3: CASSPGAAEETQYF. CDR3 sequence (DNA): TGTGCCAGCTCACCTGGGGCAGCGGAAGAGACCCAGTACTTC.

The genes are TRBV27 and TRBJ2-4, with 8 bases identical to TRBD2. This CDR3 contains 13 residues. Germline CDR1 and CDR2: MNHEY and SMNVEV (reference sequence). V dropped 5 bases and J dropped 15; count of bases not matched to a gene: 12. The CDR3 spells CASSPGTSQVPYF. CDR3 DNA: TGTGCCAGCAGTCCAGGGACTAGTCAAGTGCCGTACTTC.

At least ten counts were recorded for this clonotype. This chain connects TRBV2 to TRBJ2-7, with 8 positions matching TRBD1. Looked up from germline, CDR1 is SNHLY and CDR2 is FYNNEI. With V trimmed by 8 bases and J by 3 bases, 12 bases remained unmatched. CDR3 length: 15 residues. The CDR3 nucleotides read TGTGCCAGCGGGGCCGGGCCAGGGGGCCTCTACGAGCAGTACTTC. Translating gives CASGAGPGGLYEQYF.

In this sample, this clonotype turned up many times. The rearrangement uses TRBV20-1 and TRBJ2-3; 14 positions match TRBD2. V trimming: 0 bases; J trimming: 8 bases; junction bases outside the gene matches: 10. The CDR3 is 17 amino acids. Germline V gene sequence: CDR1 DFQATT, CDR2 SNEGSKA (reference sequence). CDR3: CSARELIGTSGSSTQYF. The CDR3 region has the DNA TGCAGTGCTAGAGAGCTGATCGGGACTAGCGGGAGTAGTACGCAGTATTTT.

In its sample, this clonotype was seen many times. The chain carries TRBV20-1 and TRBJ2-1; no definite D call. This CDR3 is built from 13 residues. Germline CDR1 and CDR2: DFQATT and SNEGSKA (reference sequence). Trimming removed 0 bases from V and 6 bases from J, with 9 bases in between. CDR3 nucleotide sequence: TGCAGTGCTAGAGATAACTTCGCCAATGAGCAGTTCTTC. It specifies CSARDNFANEQFF.

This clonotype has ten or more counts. The chain's CDR3 is CASSLGGGGGSWEQYF. CDR3 nucleotides: TGTGCCAGCAGCTTAGGGGGAGGAGGGGGCTCGTGGGAGCAGTACTTC. This sequence joins TRBV7-2 and TRBJ2-7, with D tentatively TRBD1 (7 bases). The CDR3 is made up of 16 amino acids. V was shortened by 1 base and J by 7 bases, with 20 bases between the two germline ends. Germline CDR1 is SGHTA and CDR2 is FQGNSA. The full variable domain, rest sourced from reference TRBV7-2 and TRBJ2-7, is GAGVSQSPSNKVTEKGKDVELRCDPISGHTALYWYRQSLGQGLEFLIYFQGNSAPDKSGLPSDRFSAERTGGSVSTLTIQRTQQEDSAVYLCASSLGGGGGSWEQYFGPGTRLTVT.

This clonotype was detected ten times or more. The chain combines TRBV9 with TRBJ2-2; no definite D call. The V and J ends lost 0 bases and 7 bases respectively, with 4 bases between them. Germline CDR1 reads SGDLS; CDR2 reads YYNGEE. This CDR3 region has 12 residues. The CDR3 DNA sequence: TGTGCCAGCAGCGTAGTACTCGGGGAGCTGTTTTTT. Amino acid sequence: CASSVVLGELFF.

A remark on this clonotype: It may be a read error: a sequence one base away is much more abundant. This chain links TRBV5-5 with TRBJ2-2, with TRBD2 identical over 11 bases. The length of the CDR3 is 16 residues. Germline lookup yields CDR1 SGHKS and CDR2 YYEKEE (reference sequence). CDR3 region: CVSSTTSGRNTGELFF. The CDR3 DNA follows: TGTGTCAGCAGCACCACTAGCGGGAGAAACACCGGGGAGCTGTTTTTT.

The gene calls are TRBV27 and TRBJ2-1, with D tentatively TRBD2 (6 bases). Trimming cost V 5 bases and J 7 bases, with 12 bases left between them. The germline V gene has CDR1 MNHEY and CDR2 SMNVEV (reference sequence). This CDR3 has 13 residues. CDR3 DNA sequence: TGTGCCAGCAGTATCCTTAGCGGTAATGAGCAGTTCTTC. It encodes CASSILSGNEQFF.

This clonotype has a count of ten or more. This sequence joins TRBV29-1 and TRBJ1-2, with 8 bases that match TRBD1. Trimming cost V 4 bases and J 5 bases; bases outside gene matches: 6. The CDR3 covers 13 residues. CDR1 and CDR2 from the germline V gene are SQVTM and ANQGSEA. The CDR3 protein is CSVGVDRGYGYTF. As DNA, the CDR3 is TGCAGCGTTGGGGTCGACAGGGGATATGGCTACACCTTC. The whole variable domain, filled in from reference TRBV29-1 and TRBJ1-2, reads SAVISQKPSRDICQRGTSLTIQCQVDSQVTMMFWYRQQPGQSLTLIATANQGSEATYESGFVIDKFPISRPNLTFSTLTVSNMSPEDSSIYLCSVGVDRGYGYTFGSGTRLTVV.

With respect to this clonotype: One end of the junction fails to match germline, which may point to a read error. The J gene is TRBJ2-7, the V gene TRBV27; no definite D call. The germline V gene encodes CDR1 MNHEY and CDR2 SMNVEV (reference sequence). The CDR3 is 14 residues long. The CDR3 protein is CASSKSRNSYEQCF. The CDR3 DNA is TGTGCCAGCAGTAAATCCAGGAATTCCTACGAGCAGTGCTTC.

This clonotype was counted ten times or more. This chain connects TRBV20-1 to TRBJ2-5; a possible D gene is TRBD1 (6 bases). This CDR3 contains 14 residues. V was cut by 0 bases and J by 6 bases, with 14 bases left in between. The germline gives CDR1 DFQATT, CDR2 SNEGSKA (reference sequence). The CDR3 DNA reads TGCAGTGCTAGAGATCCCAGGGGCGCGAAGACCCAGTACTTC. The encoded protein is CSARDPRGAKTQYF.

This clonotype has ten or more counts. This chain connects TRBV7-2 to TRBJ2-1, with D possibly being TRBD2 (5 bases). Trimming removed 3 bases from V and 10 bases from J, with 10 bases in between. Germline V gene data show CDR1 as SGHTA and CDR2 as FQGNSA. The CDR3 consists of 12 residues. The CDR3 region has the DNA TGTGCCAGCAGCTTGGGAGTCGGAGAGCAGTTCTTC. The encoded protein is CASSLGVGEQFF.

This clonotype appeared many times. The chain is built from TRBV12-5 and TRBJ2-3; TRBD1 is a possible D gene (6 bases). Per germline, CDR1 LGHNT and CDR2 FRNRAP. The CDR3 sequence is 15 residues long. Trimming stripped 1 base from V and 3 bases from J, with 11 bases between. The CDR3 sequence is CASGLAQGWTDTQYF. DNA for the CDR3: TGTGCTAGTGGTTTGGCACAGGGTTGGACAGATACGCAGTATTTT.